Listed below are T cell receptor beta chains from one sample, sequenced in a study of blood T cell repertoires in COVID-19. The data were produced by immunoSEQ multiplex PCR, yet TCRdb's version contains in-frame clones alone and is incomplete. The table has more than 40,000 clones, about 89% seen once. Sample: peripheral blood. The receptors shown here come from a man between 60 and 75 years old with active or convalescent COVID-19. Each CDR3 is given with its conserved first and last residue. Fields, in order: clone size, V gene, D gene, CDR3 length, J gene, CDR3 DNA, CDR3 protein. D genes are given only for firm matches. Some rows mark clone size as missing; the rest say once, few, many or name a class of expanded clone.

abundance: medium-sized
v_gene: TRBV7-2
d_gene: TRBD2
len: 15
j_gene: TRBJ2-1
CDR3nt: TGTGCCAGCAGCTTTAGGACTAGCGGCTACAATGAGCAGTTCTTC
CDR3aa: CASSFRTSGYNEQFF

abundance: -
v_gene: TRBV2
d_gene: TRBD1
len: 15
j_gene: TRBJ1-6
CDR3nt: TGTGCCAGCAGTGGGGGACAGGGGTTTGGATCACCCCTCCACTTT
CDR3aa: CASSGGQGFGSPLHF

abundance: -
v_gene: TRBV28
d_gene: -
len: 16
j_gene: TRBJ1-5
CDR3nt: TGTGCCAGCTCTTCTCCCGGGGGGTATCGTGGGCTGCCCCAGCATTTT
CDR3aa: CASSSPGGYRGLPQHF

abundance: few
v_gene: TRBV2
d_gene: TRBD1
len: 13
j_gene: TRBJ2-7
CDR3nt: TGTGCCAGCAGTGCCTGGACAGGGGGGTACGTGTACTTC
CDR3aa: CASSAWTGGYVYF

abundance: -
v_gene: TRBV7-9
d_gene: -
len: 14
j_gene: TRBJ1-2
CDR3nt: TGTGCCAGCAGCTCCCAAAGCGGGGCTGTTGGCTACACCTTC
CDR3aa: CASSSQSGAVGYTF

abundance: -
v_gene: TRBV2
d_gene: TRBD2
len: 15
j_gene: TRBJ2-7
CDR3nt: TGTGCCAGCACAACCGGGGGGGGGCGCTCCTACGAGCAGTACTTC
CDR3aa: CASTTGGGRSYEQYF

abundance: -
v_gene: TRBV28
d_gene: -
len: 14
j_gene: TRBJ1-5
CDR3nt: TGTGCCAGCAGTTACCCCGCAAGAGGTCAGCCCCAGCATTTT
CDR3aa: CASSYPARGQPQHF

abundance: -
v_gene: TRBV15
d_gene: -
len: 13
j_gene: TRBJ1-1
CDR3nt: TGTGCCACCAGGAAAGACAGATACACTGAAGCTTTCTTT
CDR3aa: CATRKDRYTEAFF

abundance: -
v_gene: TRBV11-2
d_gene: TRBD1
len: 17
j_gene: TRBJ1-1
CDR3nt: TGTGCCAGCAGCTGGCCGGGACAGGGATACATGAACACTGAAGCTTTCTTT
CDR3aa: CASSWPGQGYMNTEAFF

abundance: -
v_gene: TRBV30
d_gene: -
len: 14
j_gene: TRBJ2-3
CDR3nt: TGTGCCTGGAGTGTAGCGGCTCCCCGAGATACGCAGTATTTT
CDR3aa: CAWSVAAPRDTQYF

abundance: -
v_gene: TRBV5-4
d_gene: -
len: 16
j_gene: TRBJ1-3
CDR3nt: TGTGCCAGCAGCTTGGGGTCAGGAACCTCTGGAAACACCATATATTTT
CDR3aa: CASSLGSGTSGNTIYF

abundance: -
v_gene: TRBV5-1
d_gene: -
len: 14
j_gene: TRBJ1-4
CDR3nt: TGCGCCAGCAGCCTGGGGCAAGCGAATGAAAAACTGTTTTTT
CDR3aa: CASSLGQANEKLFF

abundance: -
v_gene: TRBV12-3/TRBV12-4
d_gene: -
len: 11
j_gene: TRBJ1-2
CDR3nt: TGTGCCAGCAGTTCAGATTATGGCTACACCTTC
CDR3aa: CASSSDYGYTF

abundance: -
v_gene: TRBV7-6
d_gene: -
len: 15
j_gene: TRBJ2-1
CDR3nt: TGTGCCAGCAGCTTGCTTCTGGGGGCGAACAATGAGCAGTTCTTC
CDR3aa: CASSLLLGANNEQFF

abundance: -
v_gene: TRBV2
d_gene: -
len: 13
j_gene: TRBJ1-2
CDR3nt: TGTGCCAGCAGTGAATCAGGGAACTATGGCTACACCTTC
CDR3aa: CASSESGNYGYTF

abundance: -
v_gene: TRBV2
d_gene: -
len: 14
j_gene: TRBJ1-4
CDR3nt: TGTGCCAGTTCAGGGGTTGCAACTAATGAAAAACTGTTTTTT
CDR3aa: CASSGVATNEKLFF

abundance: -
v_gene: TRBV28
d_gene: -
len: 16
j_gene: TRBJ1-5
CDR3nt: TGTGCCAGCAGTTTAAGCGGACTAAATAGCAATCAGCCCCAGCATTTT
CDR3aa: CASSLSGLNSNQPQHF

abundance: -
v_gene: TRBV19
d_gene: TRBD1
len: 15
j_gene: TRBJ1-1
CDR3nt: TGTGCCAGTAGTCAATGGTTACAGGGGAGCACTGAAGCTTTCTTT
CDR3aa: CASSQWLQGSTEAFF

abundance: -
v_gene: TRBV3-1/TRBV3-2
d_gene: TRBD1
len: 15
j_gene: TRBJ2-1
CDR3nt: TGTGCCAGCAGCCAAGAAGGGACAGGGGGGTATGAGCAGTTCTTC
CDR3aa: CASSQEGTGGYEQFF

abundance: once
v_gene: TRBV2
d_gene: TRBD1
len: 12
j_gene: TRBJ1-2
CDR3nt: TGTGCCATCCCGGGACAGGGCTATGGCTACACCTTC
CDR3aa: CAIPGQGYGYTF

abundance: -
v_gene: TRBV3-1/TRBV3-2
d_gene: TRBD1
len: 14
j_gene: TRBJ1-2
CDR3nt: TGTGCCAGCAGCCGTCAGTTGACAGGGGATGGCTACACCTTC
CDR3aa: CASSRQLTGDGYTF

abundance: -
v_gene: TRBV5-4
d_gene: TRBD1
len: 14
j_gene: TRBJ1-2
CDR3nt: TGTGCCAGCAGCTTGCAGGGGGCTTGGTATGGCTACACCTTC
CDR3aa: CASSLQGAWYGYTF

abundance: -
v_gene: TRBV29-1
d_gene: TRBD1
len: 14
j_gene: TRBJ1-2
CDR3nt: TGCAGCGTTGTGGCCCGAGACAGGGGTATAGGCTACACCTTC
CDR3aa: CSVVARDRGIGYTF

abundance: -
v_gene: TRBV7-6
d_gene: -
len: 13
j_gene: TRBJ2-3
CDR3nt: TGTGCCAGCAGCCCGGTATTCACAGATACGCAGTATTTT
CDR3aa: CASSPVFTDTQYF

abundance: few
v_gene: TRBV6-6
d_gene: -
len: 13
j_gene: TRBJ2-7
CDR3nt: TGTGCCAGCAGGGCGATCGCGGGATACGAGCAGTACTTC
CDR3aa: CASRAIAGYEQYF

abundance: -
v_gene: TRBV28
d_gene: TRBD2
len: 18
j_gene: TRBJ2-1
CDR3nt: TGTGCCAGCAGTTTCTACGGGACTAGCGGGGAGCACTACAATGAGCAGTTCTTC
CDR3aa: CASSFYGTSGEHYNEQFF

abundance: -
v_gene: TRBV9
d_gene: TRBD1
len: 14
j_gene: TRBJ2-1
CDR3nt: TGTGCCAGCAGCCCCCCCCCAGGGGGCAATGAGCAGTTCTTC
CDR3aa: CASSPPPGGNEQFF

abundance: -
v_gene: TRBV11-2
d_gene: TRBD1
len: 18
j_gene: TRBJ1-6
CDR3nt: TGTGCCAGCAGCTTACCCCTTTACAGGGGGAGGGGTAATTCACCCCTCCACTTT
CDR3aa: CASSLPLYRGRGNSPLHF

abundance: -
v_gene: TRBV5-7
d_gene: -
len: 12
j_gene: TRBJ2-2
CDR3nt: TGTGCCCTCCGTGGGGGGACCGGGGAGCTGTTTTTT
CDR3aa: CALRGGTGELFF

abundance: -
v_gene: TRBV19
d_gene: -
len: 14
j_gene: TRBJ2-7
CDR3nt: TGTGCCAGTAGTATTAGTACAGGTCCCTACGAGCAGTACTTC
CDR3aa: CASSISTGPYEQYF

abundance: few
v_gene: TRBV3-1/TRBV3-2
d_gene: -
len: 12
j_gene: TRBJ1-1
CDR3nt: TGTGCCAGCAGCCAAACTACCACTGAAGCTTTCTTT
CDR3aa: CASSQTTTEAFF

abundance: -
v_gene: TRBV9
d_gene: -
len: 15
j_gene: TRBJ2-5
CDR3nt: TGTGCCAGCTCAGATCACCCTGACATCCAAGAGACCCAGTACTTC
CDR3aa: CASSDHPDIQETQYF

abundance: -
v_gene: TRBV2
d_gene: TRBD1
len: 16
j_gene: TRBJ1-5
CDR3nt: TGTGCCAGCAGTCAAGACAGGGGGTCGAGCAATCAGCCCCAGCATTTT
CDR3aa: CASSQDRGSSNQPQHF

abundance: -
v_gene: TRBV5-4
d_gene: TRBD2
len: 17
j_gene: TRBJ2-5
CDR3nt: TGTGCCAGCAGCTCCCTAAGCGGGCTAGCGGGGGGAGAGACCCAGTACTTC
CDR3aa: CASSSLSGLAGGETQYF

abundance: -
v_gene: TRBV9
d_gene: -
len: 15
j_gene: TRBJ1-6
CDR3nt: TGTGCCAGCAGCGCGTCGGAGCTCTATAATTCACCCCTCCACTTT
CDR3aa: CASSASELYNSPLHF

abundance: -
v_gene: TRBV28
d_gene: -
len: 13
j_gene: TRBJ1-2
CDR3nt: TGTGCCAGCAGTTCCGGGATAATACATGGCTACACCTTC
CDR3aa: CASSSGIIHGYTF

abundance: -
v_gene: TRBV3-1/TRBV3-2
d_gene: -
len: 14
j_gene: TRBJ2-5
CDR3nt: TGTGCCAGCAGCCAGAGAAGCTACCAAGAGACCCAGTACTTC
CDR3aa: CASSQRSYQETQYF

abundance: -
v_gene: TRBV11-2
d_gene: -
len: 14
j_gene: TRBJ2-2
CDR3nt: TGTGCCAGCAGCTTAAGGACAAGCACCGGGGAGCTGTTTTTT
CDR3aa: CASSLRTSTGELFF

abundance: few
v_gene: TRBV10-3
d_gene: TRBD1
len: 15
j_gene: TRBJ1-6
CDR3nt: TGTGCCATCAGAGAACTTCCGGGACAGAATTCACCCCTCCACTTT
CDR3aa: CAIRELPGQNSPLHF

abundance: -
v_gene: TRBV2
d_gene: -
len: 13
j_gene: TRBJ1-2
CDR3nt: TGTGCCAGCACCTTGGACAGAAACTATGGCTACACCTTC
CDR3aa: CASTLDRNYGYTF

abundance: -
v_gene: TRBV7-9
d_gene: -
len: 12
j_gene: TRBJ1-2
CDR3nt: TGTGCCAGCAGCTTAGGGGGGCTTGGCTACACCTTC
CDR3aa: CASSLGGLGYTF

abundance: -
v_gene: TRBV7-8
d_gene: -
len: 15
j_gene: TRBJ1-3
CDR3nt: TGTGCCAGCAGCCCCAGGGTCGCTTCTGGAAACACCATATATTTT
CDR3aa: CASSPRVASGNTIYF

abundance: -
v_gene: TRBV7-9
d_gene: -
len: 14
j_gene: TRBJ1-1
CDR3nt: TGTGCCAGCACTCGAAGGGGGGGAGTCACTGAAGCTTTCTTT
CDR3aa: CASTRRGGVTEAFF

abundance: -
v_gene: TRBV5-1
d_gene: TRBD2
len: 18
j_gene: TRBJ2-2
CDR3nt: TGCGCCAGCAGCTTCTCCCCACTAGCGCTAGGGAACACCGGGGAGCTGTTTTTT
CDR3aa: CASSFSPLALGNTGELFF

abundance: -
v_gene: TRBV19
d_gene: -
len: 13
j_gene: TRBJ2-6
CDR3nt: TGTGCCAGTCGTGAGGTTGGGGCCAACGTCCTGACTTTC
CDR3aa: CASREVGANVLTF

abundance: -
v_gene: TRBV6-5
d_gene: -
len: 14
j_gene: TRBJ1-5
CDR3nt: TGTGCCAGCAGTACCAACAACGGCAATCAGCCCCAGCATTTT
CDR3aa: CASSTNNGNQPQHF

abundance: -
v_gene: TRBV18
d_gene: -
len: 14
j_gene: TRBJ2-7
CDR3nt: TGTGCCAGCTCACCACGCCAGGGTGCCTACGAGCAGTACTTC
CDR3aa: CASSPRQGAYEQYF

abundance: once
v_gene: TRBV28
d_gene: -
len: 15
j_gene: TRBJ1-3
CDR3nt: TGTGCCAGCAGTTTATACAGGGACGGGGGAAACACCATATATTTT
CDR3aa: CASSLYRDGGNTIYF

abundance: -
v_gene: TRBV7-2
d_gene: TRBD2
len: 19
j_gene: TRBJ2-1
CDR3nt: TGTGCCAGCAGCCGGAGTCCGGGACTAGCGATTGGGGGTTACAATGAGCAGTTCTTC
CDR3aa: CASSRSPGLAIGGYNEQFF

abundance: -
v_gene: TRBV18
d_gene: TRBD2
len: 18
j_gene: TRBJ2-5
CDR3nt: TGTGCCAGCTCACCCCTCCCGACTAGCGGGGGGGCAGGAGAGACCCAGTACTTC
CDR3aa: CASSPLPTSGGAGETQYF

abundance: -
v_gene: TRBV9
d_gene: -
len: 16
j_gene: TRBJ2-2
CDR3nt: TGTGCCAGCAGCACCTCAACCGGGTCTGGGTCCGGGGAGCTGTTTTTT
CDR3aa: CASSTSTGSGSGELFF

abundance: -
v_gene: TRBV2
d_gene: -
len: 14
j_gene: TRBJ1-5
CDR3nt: TGTGCCAGCAATGGGGGGATGGGCAATCAGCCCCAGCATTTT
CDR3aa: CASNGGMGNQPQHF